The 18 T cell receptor beta chains in this list originate from one sample, sequenced in a study of blood T cell repertoires in COVID-19 (dated by TCRdb to 2018 to 2021). Receptors were amplified or captured by the immunoSEQ multiplex PCR assay. This is the immuneACCESS table as TCRdb keeps it, with only in-frame sequences that have V and J called. A part of the clones is gone; compared with another copy, unresolved V genes explain less than half, and the rest is unexplained. The sample table holds roughly 180,000 clones, of which around 84% were seen once. The ten largest clonotypes hold roughly 5% of the sample. The sequencing sample was made of peripheral blood. These receptors originate from a woman between 50 and 59 years old with COVID-19, enrolled during active disease.

The chain combines TRBV14 with TRBJ1-2, with 10 nucleotides matching TRBD1. The V and J ends lost 4 bases and 7 bases, in that order; junction bases with no gene match: 6. The germline gives CDR1 SGHDN, CDR2 FVKESK. This CDR3 is 14 amino acids long. The CDR3 sequence: CASSPRQGALGYTF. In DNA form, the CDR3 reads TGTGCCAGCAGCCCAAGACAGGGGGCGCTTGGCTACACCTTC.

The gene calls are TRBV4-1 and TRBJ1-1; possible D gene TRBD1, 5 bases. V lost 5 bases, J lost 7 bases, and 11 bases lay in between. The CDR3 is made up of 12 amino acids. From germline, CDR1 is MGHRA and CDR2 YSYEKL. DNA for the CDR3: TGCGCCAGCAGCGGGGGGATACATGAAGCTTTCTTT. Its protein product is CASSGGIHEAFF.

The sample holds a few counts of this clone. The rearrangement joins TRBV7-8 to TRBJ2-7, with TRBD1 as a possible D gene (6 bases). The length of the CDR3 is 15 residues. The V end was cut by 5 bases, the J end by 2 bases, with 16 bases between. Germline V gene lookup returns CDR1 SGHVS and CDR2 FQNEAQ. The CDR3 coding sequence is TGTGCCAGCAGCCCGGACAGAATAACAACCTACGAGCAGTACTTC. Translated, it gives CASSPDRITTYEQYF.

The rearrangement links TRBV6-5 to TRBJ1-5; D is unresolved. The CDR3 is 13 amino acids. Germline values: CDR1 MNHEY, CDR2 SVGAGI. Trimming shortened V by 2 bases and J by 4 bases, and 6 bases separated the two germline ends. This CDR3 is CASSYAANQPQHF. In nucleotides, the CDR3 is TGTGCCAGCAGTTACGCCGCGAATCAGCCCCAGCATTTT.

The V call is TRBV11-3, the J call TRBJ2-1; D is perhaps TRBD2 (5 bases). The CDR3 sequence is 15 residues long. V lost 2 bases and J 3 bases, leaving 11 bases between the germline ends. Germline CDR1 reads SGHNT; CDR2 reads YENEEA. DNA of the CDR3: TGTGCCAGCAGCTTAACCGGGGTGGGCTACAATGAGCAGTTCTTC. Its protein is CASSLTGVGYNEQFF.

J is TRBJ2-3 and V is TRBV5-4; D is possibly TRBD2 (5 bases). The CDR3 totals 14 residues. Germline V CDR1 and CDR2: SGHNT, YYREEE (reference sequence). V was pared by 0 bases and J by 6 bases, with 11 bases between. The CDR3, as DNA: TGTGCCAGCAGCTTGGTTCTAGCTGCGGATACGCAGTATTTT. It translates to CASSLVLAADTQYF.

The genes are TRBV5-4 and TRBJ2-3; tentatively, D is TRBD1 (6 bases). Trimming shortened V by 5 bases and J by 10 bases, and 17 bases separated the two germline ends. Germline lookup yields CDR1 SGHNT and CDR2 YYREEE (reference sequence). The CDR3 has 13 amino acids. CDR3 nucleotides: TGTGCCAGCAGAAATGAGATTGGGGGCCCGCAGTATTTT. Its protein is CASRNEIGGPQYF.

CDR3 sequence reads: CASSSSANTGELFF. The CDR3 DNA follows: TGTGCCAGCAGCTCCTCCGCGAACACCGGGGAGCTGTTTTTT. This chain uses TRBV7-3 with TRBJ2-2; D gene unclear. In germline, CDR1 is SGHTA, CDR2 FQGTGA. CDR3 length: 14 amino acids. V was trimmed by 4 bases and J by 0 bases, leaving 6 bases between them.

The chain couples TRBV6-5 to TRBJ1-1; D is unclear. In germline, CDR1 is MNHEY, CDR2 SVGAGI. The CDR3 has 16 residues. V gave up 2 bases and J gave up 0 bases, with 13 bases separating them. The CDR3 nucleotides are TGTGCCAGCAGTTACACGTCACGAGGCTTGAACACTGAAGCTTTCTTT. It encodes CASSYTSRGLNTEAFF.

This clone was counted a single time. The chain is built from TRBV7-3 and TRBJ2-1; possible D gene TRBD1, 7 bases. Germline V gives CDR1 SGHTA, CDR2 FQGTGA. V shed 5 bases and J shed 8 bases, with 16 bases lying between them. The CDR3 consists of 14 residues. CDR3 coding DNA: TGTGCCAGCAGCCCGCAGGGGGGCAGGGATGAGCAGTTCTTC. It translates to CASSPQGGRDEQFF.

The chain is built from TRBV20-1 and TRBJ2-2; D gene uncertain. V shed 3 bases and J shed 0 bases, with 8 bases lying between them. Per germline, CDR1 DFQATT and CDR2 SNEGSKA (reference sequence). CDR3 length: 14 amino acids. This CDR3 is CSASWQTNTGELFF. The CDR3 DNA reads TGCAGTGCTAGTTGGCAGACGAACACCGGGGAGCTGTTTTTT.

The chain employs TRBV25-1 and TRBJ2-7; no clear D. The V gene's germline CDR1 is MGHDK and CDR2 SYGVNS. CDR3 length equals 12 residues. V lost 3 bases to trimming and J lost 1 base, with 4 bases between them. The CDR3 spells CASSDMSYEQYF. The CDR3 nucleotides read TGTGCCAGCAGTGACATGTCCTACGAGCAGTACTTC.

The chain joins TRBV4-3 to TRBJ2-6, with 8 bases lining up with TRBD1. V shed 4 bases and J 0 bases; nucleotides not matched to a gene: 5. The CDR3 sequence is 17 residues long. Germline CDR1 is LGHNA and CDR2 is YSLEER. CDR3 residues: CASSPTGGSSGANVLTF. The CDR3 DNA sequence: TGCGCCAGCAGCCCAACAGGGGGTAGCTCTGGGGCCAACGTCCTGACTTTC.

The rearrangement uses TRBV9 and TRBJ1-6; weak D call: TRBD1 (5 bases). Trimming pared 0 bases from V and 5 bases from J, leaving 12 bases between. The length of the CDR3 is 16 residues. The germline V gene encodes CDR1 SGDLS and CDR2 YYNGEE. The CDR3 protein is CASSVAAGSNNSPLHF. CDR3 coding DNA: TGTGCCAGCAGCGTAGCGGCAGGGTCTAATAATTCACCCCTCCACTTT.

The V gene is TRBV11-3, the J gene TRBJ1-5; 8 bases agree with TRBD1. J gave up 6 bases and V 5 bases, and 9 bases lay outside the gene matches. This CDR3 has 15 residues. Germline V gives CDR1 SGHNT, CDR2 YENEEA. CDR3 coding DNA: TGTGCCAGCAGCGCCCGGACAGGGAGGTTTCAGCCCCAGCATTTT. Translated: CASSARTGRFQPQHF.

Here the CDR3 DNA reads TGTGCCAGCAGCCACAGGGTCCGGGAGCTGTTTTTT. Protein: CASSHRVRELFF. This chain uses TRBV3-1 (or the pseudogene TRBV3-2) with TRBJ2-2; D is perhaps TRBD1 (5 bases). CDR1 and CDR2 (germline): LGHDT, YNNKEL (reference sequence). This CDR3 comprises 12 residues. V gave up 3 bases and J gave up 9 bases, with 8 bases separating them.

The CDR3 protein is CASSETGTGPQPQHF. CDR3 DNA: TGTGCCAGCAGTGAAACCGGGACAGGGCCCCAGCCCCAGCATTTT. V and J are TRBV25-1 and TRBJ1-5, with 9 bases aligning to TRBD1. V lost 2 bases to trimming and J lost 7 bases; unmatched junction nucleotides: 6. Germline V gives CDR1 MGHDK, CDR2 SYGVNS. This CDR3 contains 15 residues.

V and J are TRBV4-1 and TRBJ2-5, with 10 bases that match TRBD2. CDR3 length: 13 amino acids. Looked up from germline, CDR1 is MGHRA and CDR2 is YSYEKL. V lost 10 bases and J lost 2; bases outside the gene matches: 4. In nucleotides, the CDR3 is TGCGCCACAGGACTAGCGGTTCAAGAGACCCAGTACTTC. It yields the protein CATGLAVQETQYF.